The 16 T cell receptor beta chains below all came from one sample that was sequenced in a study of blood T cell repertoires in COVID-19 (dated by TCRdb to the early 2020s). Library construction relied on the immunoSEQ multiplex PCR assay. The table was pulled from immuneACCESS by TCRdb, which kept in-frame rearrangements only. Such tables lose some clones; where checked, under half of the loss comes from unresolved V genes, and the rest has no known cause. This sample holds a few hundred thousand clones; about 86% were observed only once. 3.4% of the sample is in the top ten clones. The sample consisted of PBMCs or T cells enriched from blood (not recorded which). All receptors come from a man between 45 and 60 years old who had recovered from COVID-19.

This sequence joins TRBV18 and TRBJ2-1; 9 bases map to TRBD1. Germline V lookup: CDR1 KGHSH, CDR2 LQKENI. J was trimmed by 4 bases and V by 8 bases; bases with no gene match: 3. The CDR3 is 13 amino acids. The CDR3 nucleotides are TGTGCCAGCGGACAGGGGTTTTACAATGAGCAGTTCTTC. This translates into CASGQGFYNEQFF. Complete variable domain (other parts from reference TRBV18 and TRBJ2-1): NAGVMQNPRHLVRRRGQEARLRCSPMKGHSHVYWYRQLPEEGLKFMVYLQKENIIDESGMPKERFSAEFPKEGPSILRIQQVVRGDSAAYFCASGQGFYNEQFFGPGTRLTVL.

J is TRBJ1-3 and V is TRBV5-1, with 8 nucleotides matching TRBD1. There are 14 residues in the CDR3. Germline assignment: CDR1 SGHRS and CDR2 YFSETQ. Losses at the gene ends were 4 bases for V and 3 bases for J; bases not matched to a gene: 3. In nucleotides, the CDR3 is TGCGCCAGCAGCCCGGACAGGGTTGGAAACACCATATATTTT. This codes for CASSPDRVGNTIYF.

The rearrangement links TRBV28 to TRBJ1-6; the D is unclear. V was pared by 7 bases and J by 10 bases, with 14 bases between. There are 13 residues in the CDR3. The germline V gene has CDR1 MDHEN and CDR2 SYDVKM. CDR3 residues: CASTSGINSPLHF. The DNA of the CDR3 is TGTGCCAGCACGTCGGGGATCAACTCACCCCTCCACTTT.

The rearrangement links TRBV5-4 to TRBJ1-2; perhaps TRBD1 as D (6 bases). The CDR3 has 14 amino acids. The V and J ends lost 1 base and 2 bases respectively, with 9 bases between them. Germline CDR1 is SGHNT and CDR2 is YYREEE (reference sequence). CDR3 in DNA: TGTGCCAGCAGCTTGCATCAGGGGAACTATGGCTACACCTTC. Translation: CASSLHQGNYGYTF.

V and J are TRBV7-8 and TRBJ2-5; 14 bases agree with TRBD2. V gave up 3 bases and J gave up 2 bases; unmatched junction bases: 2. The CDR3 is made up of 16 amino acids. Germline CDR1 and CDR2: SGHVS and FQNEAQ. CDR3 DNA sequence: TGTGCCAGCAGCTTCCGGACTAGCGGGGGGCAAGAGACCCAGTACTTC. Its protein is CASSFRTSGGQETQYF. The entire variable domain, with the rest obtained from reference TRBV7-8 and TRBJ2-5, is as follows: GAGVSQSPRYKVAKRGQDVALRCDPISGHVSLFWYQQALGQGPEFLTYFQNEAQLDKSGLPSDRFFAERPEGSVSTLKIQRTQQEDSAVYLCASSFRTSGGQETQYFGPGTRLLVL.

The chain links TRBV7-2 to TRBJ2-4, with TRBD1 matching over 9 bases. The CDR3 is made up of 19 amino acids. CDR1 and CDR2 (germline): SGHTA, FQGNSA. Trimming at V came to 4 bases and at J to 0 bases, leaving 13 bases not matched to a gene. The CDR3 bases are TGTGCCAGCAGCTCTGGACAGGGGCTCCTTACGCTAGCCAAAAACATTCAGTACTTC. Encoded protein: CASSSGQGLLTLAKNIQYF.

DNA for the CDR3: TGTGCCAGTAGTATTAGCGGGCCAGAGACCCAGTACTTC. Protein sequence: CASSISGPETQYF. The chain employs TRBV19 and TRBJ2-5, with 7 bases lining up with TRBD2. The CDR3 loop spans 13 amino acids. V trimming: 3 bases; J trimming: 4 bases; junction bases outside the gene matches: 2. Germline CDR1 reads LNHDA; CDR2 reads SQIVND (reference sequence).

This clone has just one count. The rearrangement joins TRBV20-1 to TRBJ2-1; 9 nucleotides agree with TRBD2. Unmatched junction bases numbered 6, after V lost 3 bases and J lost 6 bases. The CDR3 runs 14 residues. The germline CDR1 and CDR2 sequences are DFQATT and SNEGSKA (reference sequence). Here the CDR3 reads CSASPLAGLNEQFF. CDR3 nucleotide sequence: TGCAGTGCTAGTCCCCTAGCGGGACTCAATGAGCAGTTCTTC.

This rearrangement joins TRBV28 to TRBJ2-1; 7 nucleotides align to TRBD2. The J segment lost 1 base and the V segment lost 6 bases, leaving 6 bases of the junction unmatched. Germline V lookup: CDR1 MDHEN, CDR2 SYDVKM. The length of the CDR3 is 15 residues. Written as DNA, the CDR3 is TGTGCCAGCAGCCAAGCGGGGCCATCCTACAATGAGCAGTTCTTC. Encoded protein: CASSQAGPSYNEQFF.

This clone was observed a few times. This chain uses TRBV4-2 with TRBJ1-3; 8 bases match TRBD1. V lost 4 bases and J lost 0; bases outside the gene matches: 2. This CDR3 is built from 15 residues. CDR1 LGHNA and CDR2 YNFKEQ come from the germline V gene. The CDR3 coding sequence is TGTGCCAGCAGCCGGGACAGGAGCTCTGGAAACACCATATATTTT. It specifies CASSRDRSSGNTIYF.

This clone was picked up one time. CDR3 bases: TGTGCCATCAGTGAGTCGAAACAGGGGCAAGGGGCCAACGTCCTGACTTTC. It is translated as CAISESKQGQGANVLTF. The gene calls are TRBV10-3 and TRBJ2-6; 7 positions match TRBD1. The CDR3 has 17 residues. Looked up from germline, CDR1 is ENHRY and CDR2 is SYGVKD. V lost 0 bases and J lost 4; bases outside the gene matches: 6.

This chain connects TRBV3-1 (or the pseudogene TRBV3-2) to TRBJ2-2; no reliable D call. From germline, CDR1 is LGHDT and CDR2 YNNKEL (reference sequence). V was shortened by 2 bases and J by 1 base, with 5 bases between the two germline ends. The CDR3 has 14 residues. The CDR3 reads CASSQLQNTGELFF. The CDR3 DNA follows: TGTGCCAGCAGCCAATTACAGAACACCGGGGAGCTGTTTTTT.

This chain connects TRBV6-1 to TRBJ1-2; maybe TRBD1 (5 bases). Looked up from germline, CDR1 is MNHNS and CDR2 is SASEGT. The V and J ends lost 4 bases and 3 bases respectively, with 21 bases between them. The CDR3 contains 17 residues. The DNA for the CDR3 is TGTGCCAGCAGTGCATTTCTGGGGGGTAGTCAGGACTATGGCTACACCTTC. Translated, it gives CASSAFLGGSQDYGYTF.

This chain joins TRBV6-2 or TRBV6-3 and TRBJ1-2; 8 bases are shared with TRBD1. Germline loops: CDR1 MNHEY, CDR2 SVGEGT. The junction had 2 bases not matched to a gene; V was cut back by 2 bases and J by 6 bases. This CDR3 has 13 residues. CDR3 protein: CASSYQGAHGYTF. CDR3 coding DNA: TGTGCCAGCAGTTACCAGGGGGCTCATGGCTACACCTTC.

The chain combines TRBV19 with TRBJ1-5; D gene unclear. Germline CDR1 and CDR2: LNHDA and SQIVND (reference sequence). V was pared by 5 bases and J by 10 bases, with 21 bases between. The CDR3 has 15 amino acids. The CDR3 reads CASSFPPGMNSPQHF. CDR3 sequence (DNA): TGTGCCAGTAGTTTCCCGCCGGGAATGAATAGCCCCCAGCATTTT. The full variable domain, with the rest looked up from reference TRBV19 and TRBJ1-5, is DGGITQSPKYLFRKEGQNVTLSCEQNLNHDAMYWYRQDPGQGLRLIYYSQIVNDFQKGDIAEGYSVSREKKESFPLTVTSAQKNPTAFYLCASSFPPGMNSPQHFGDGTRLSIL.

The rearrangement links TRBV12-3 or TRBV12-4 to TRBJ1-2, with D possibly TRBD1 on 5 matching bases. The ends were cut back, 7 bases at V and 7 bases at J, with 7 bases in the middle. CDR3 length: 10 amino acids. CDR3 amino acids: CASKGAGYTF. CDR3 bases: TGTGCCAGCAAAGGGGCTGGCTACACCTTC.